The rows below give T cell receptor beta chains drawn from one sample of a study of T cell changes during pregnancy in multiple sclerosis. TCRdb's table, derived via immunoSEQ multiplex PCR, lists solely in-frame clones and lacks some. Here the sample spans more than 50,000 clones, over 75% being singletons. This sample comprised peripheral blood, obtained before pregnancy. Every receptor here comes from a female donor with multiple sclerosis, enrolled in a pregnancy study. Both conserved end residues are part of each CDR3. A D gene is named only where the DNA matches it firmly. The listing skips clone size in some rows; elsewhere it reads once, few, many or a size class.

cdr3_aa cdr3_nt v_call d_call j_call clone_size
CASSRPPGQRSNQPQHF TGCGCCAGCAGTCGACCCCCCGGACAAAGAAGCAATCAGCCCCAGCATTTT TRBV23-1 . TRBJ1-5 .
CASSLEPHNEQFF TGTGCCAGCAGCTTAGAGCCCCACAATGAGCAGTTCTTC TRBV7-8 . TRBJ2-1 .
CASSFVGGDGTQYF TGTGCCAGTAGTTTCGTAGGAGGGGATGGTACGCAGTATTTT TRBV19 . TRBJ2-3 .
CASSDSRGHDTQYF TGTGCCAGCAGTGACTCCAGGGGTCACGATACGCAGTATTTT TRBV6-4 . TRBJ2-3 few
CASSDRAHQPQHF TGTGCCAGTTCTGACAGGGCGCATCAGCCCCAGCATTTT TRBV19 TRBD1 TRBJ1-5 .
CAWRKGVGGQRGEKLFF TGTGCCTGGAGGAAAGGGGTAGGGGGCCAGCGAGGTGAAAAACTGTTTTTT TRBV30 TRBD1 TRBJ1-4 .
CASSQDPRGQVLF TGCGCCAGCAGCCAAGACCCACGGGGACAGGTTTTGTTT TRBV4-3 TRBD1 TRBJ2-3 .
CASSPDRGHDGYTF TGTGCCAGCAGCCCGGACAGGGGTCATGATGGCTACACCTTC TRBV7-2 TRBD1 TRBJ1-2 .
CAIKDPGQGIGEQYF TGTGCCATCAAAGATCCGGGACAGGGGATAGGCGAGCAGTACTTC TRBV27 TRBD1 TRBJ2-7 .
CASSVTPGAEKAFF TGTGCCAGCAGCGTCACTCCGGGAGCCGAAAAAGCTTTCTTT TRBV9 . TRBJ1-1 .
CASSLVEGAEYGYTF TGTGCCAGCAGCTTGGTGGAGGGGGCGGAATATGGCTACACCTTC TRBV5-5 TRBD1 TRBJ1-2 .
CASSDNGYGSPLHF TGTGCCAGCAGTGACAACGGGTATGGTTCACCCCTCCACTTT TRBV6-4 . TRBJ1-6 .
CASSILSVAGGTYNEQFF TGTGCCAGTAGTATATTGAGTGTAGCGGGGGGGACCTACAATGAGCAGTTCTTC TRBV19 TRBD2 TRBJ2-1 .
CASSLGPTDTQYF TGTGCCAGCAGCTTGGGGCCGACAGATACGCAGTATTTT TRBV9 . TRBJ2-3 .
CASSLGQDYEQYF TGCGCCAGCAGCCTCGGACAGGACTACGAGCAGTACTTC TRBV5-1 TRBD1 TRBJ2-7 .
CASTLASGGQETQYF TGTGCCAGCACCCTGGCTAGCGGGGGACAAGAGACCCAGTACTTC TRBV5-4 TRBD2 TRBJ2-5 .
CASSHVGGTGELFF TGTGCCAGCAGCCACGTAGGGGGCACCGGGGAGCTGTTTTTT TRBV14 . TRBJ2-2 .
CAWNVFGGTEAFF TGTGCCTGGAACGTCTTCGGAGGCACTGAAGCTTTCTTT TRBV30 . TRBJ1-1 .
CASSDTRTDGANVLTF TGTGCCAGCAGTGACACCCGGACAGACGGGGCCAACGTCCTGACTTTC TRBV6-4 . TRBJ2-6 few
CASAGSATGYEQYF TGCGCCAGCGCCGGTAGCGCAACGGGGTACGAGCAGTACTTC TRBV4-1 . TRBJ2-7 .
CASSPPRGGYNEQFF TGTGCCAGCTCACCACCGCGGGGGGGCTACAATGAGCAGTTCTTC TRBV18 TRBD2 TRBJ2-1 .
CASSLLTGGTEAFF TGTGCCAGCAGCCTTCTTACAGGGGGCACTGAAGCTTTCTTT TRBV14 TRBD1 TRBJ1-1 .
CSAPWGLGYTF TGCAGTGCTCCATGGGGCTTGGGCTACACCTTC TRBV20-1 . TRBJ1-2 .
CSALTTDTQYF TGCAGTGCTCTAACCACAGATACGCAGTATTTT TRBV20-1 . TRBJ2-3 .
CASRTGGEAFF TGTGCCAGCAGGACAGGAGGTGAAGCTTTCTTT TRBV6-5 . TRBJ1-1 .
CASTVGQGADTQYF TGTGCCAGCACCGTTGGACAGGGAGCAGATACGCAGTATTTT TRBV6-5 TRBD1 TRBJ2-3 .
CASSLGTAPPQF TGCGCCAGCAGCCTTGGGACAGCACCACCGCAATTC TRBV4-3 TRBD1 TRBJ1-2 few